Below, 10 T cell receptor beta chains from the same sample are listed, as sequenced in a study of graft-versus-host responses after intestinal transplantation. Sequencing used immunoSEQ multiplex PCR; TCRdb keeps in-frame clones, though not all of them. The sample has about 23,000 clones, 90% seen once. Specimen: PBMCs, collected almost 40 days after intestinal transplant. These receptors were obtained from a human patient who received an intestinal transplant, so some T cells may come from the graft donor.

This chain joins TRBV11-2 and TRBJ2-7; 10 nucleotides align to TRBD2. Germline V gene lookup returns CDR1 SGHAT and CDR2 FQNNGV. The V gene end was trimmed by 5 bases and the J gene end by 3 bases; junction bases not matched to a gene: 4. The CDR3 is 14 residues long. The CDR3 is CASSPSSGSYEQYF. The CDR3 DNA follows: TGTGCCAGCAGCCCGTCTAGCGGGAGCTACGAGCAGTACTTC.

The rearrangement joins TRBV5-1 to TRBJ1-2; D remains ambiguous. CDR1 is SGHRS and CDR2 is YFSETQ in the germline V gene. V lost 0 bases, J lost 2 bases, and 5 bases lay in between. The CDR3 sequence is 13 residues long. The CDR3 is CASSLVENYGYTF. The CDR3 DNA reads as TGCGCCAGCAGCTTGGTGGAAAACTATGGCTACACCTTC.

About this clone: Other DNA sequences in this specimen translate into the identical CDR3. The genes are TRBV6-4 and TRBJ2-3; no clear D. The CDR3 runs 14 residues. With 5 bases removed from V and 5 bases from J, the gap between germline ends came to 14 bases. The germline CDR1 and CDR2 sequences are MRHNA and SNTAGT. CDR3 coding DNA: TGTGCCAGCAGTTCCCTGGGTGGGGAAGATACGCAGTATTTT. It encodes CASSSLGGEDTQYF.

V gene TRBV13 combines with J gene TRBJ2-1; D uncertain. The germline gives CDR1 PRHDT, CDR2 FYEKMQ (reference sequence). This CDR3 is 12 amino acids long. V lost 5 bases and J lost 13, with 15 bases in between. For the CDR3, the DNA is TGTGCCAGCAGCCATACGCCGGACGCCCAGTTCTTC. Its translation: CASSHTPDAQFF.

The V gene is TRBV29-1, the J gene TRBJ2-3, with 7 bases that match TRBD1. CDR1 is SQVTM and CDR2 is ANQGSEA in the germline V gene. CDR3 length: 15 amino acids. The ends lost 6 bases at V and 1 base at J; junction bases unmatched: 10. The CDR3 bases are TGCAGCGTGGACAGGACCGGTAGTGGCACAGATACGCAGTATTTT. Translating it yields CSVDRTGSGTDTQYF.

The rearrangement uses TRBV9 and TRBJ1-1; D gene ambiguous. Trimming shortened V by 0 bases and J by 1 base, and 7 bases separated the two germline ends. Germline values: CDR1 SGDLS, CDR2 YYNGEE. The length of the CDR3 is 14 residues. CDR3 nucleotide sequence: TGTGCCAGCAGCGTAGATATAGGGAACACTGAAGCTTTCTTT. It specifies CASSVDIGNTEAFF.

V gene TRBV30 combines with J gene TRBJ2-7, with 8 bases that match TRBD2. Germline CDR1 GTSNPN, CDR2 SVGIG (reference sequence). CDR3 size: 12 residues. Unmatched junction bases numbered 7, after V lost 7 bases and J lost 5 bases. In DNA, the CDR3 is TGTGCCTTCCAGCGGGAGTGGGACGAGCAGTACTTC. It codes for CAFQREWDEQYF.

The chain uses TRBV27 and TRBJ1-3; D possibly corresponds to TRBD1 (5 bases). The V and J ends lost 8 bases and 0 bases respectively, with 11 bases between them. Germline V gene lookup returns CDR1 MNHEY and CDR2 SMNVEV (reference sequence). This CDR3 region has 14 residues. As DNA, the CDR3 is TGTGCCAGCCGGGGCCTCAGCTCTGGAAACACCATATATTTT. It codes for CASRGLSSGNTIYF.

The rearrangement uses TRBV6-1 and TRBJ1-5; D possibly corresponds to TRBD1 (5 bases). The CDR3 loop spans 11 amino acids. CDR1 and CDR2 (germline): MNHNS, SASEGT. V was trimmed by 5 bases and J by 12 bases, leaving 11 bases between them. The CDR3 nucleotides are TGTGCCAGCAGTCCCAGGGTTGTCCAGCATTTT. Protein product: CASSPRVVQHF.

The chain combines TRBV2 with TRBJ2-1, with 8 bases lining up with TRBD2. Germline CDR1 SNHLY, CDR2 FYNNEI. This CDR3 has 16 amino acids. Unmatched junction bases numbered 13, after V lost 4 bases and J lost 8 bases. In DNA, the CDR3 is TGTGCCAGCAGTGCTTTTCAGGGGTTAGCGGGGTATGAGCAGTTCTTC. This gives the protein CASSAFQGLAGYEQFF.